This T cell receptor (beta chain) was retrieved from a study of monozygotic twins with inflammatory bowel disease. About this clonotype: Its target is unknown.

Study-wide results and limits: Clonotypes shared with others were fewer in IBD patients than in healthy twins, especially with disease activity. Differing T cell subtypes remained indistinguishable. Nothing supported a single strong signal or clonotype that was associated with IBD. Against healthy co-twins, IBD patients had lower TCRbeta diversity (measured by inverse Simpson).

TCRdb re-called the 5' RACE reads; one entry per CDR3 protein, DNA not given. This sample's table has about 380,000 distinct CDR3 sequences. There are 12 residues in the CDR3. The germline CDR1 and CDR2 sequences are LGHDT and YNNKEL (reference sequence). The chain carries TRBV3-1 and TRBJ2-2; checking the TCRdb D call of TRBD1 is not possible without DNA. The clonotype was recovered from a human donor with ulcerative colitis or Crohn's disease, or a healthy co-twin of an affected twin (not recorded which). Material: blood. The CDR3 spells CASSQNDGQGFF.